The 14 T cell receptor beta chains listed next were all sequenced from one sample in a study of monozygotic twins with inflammatory bowel disease. TCRdb re-analyzed the 5' RACE reads; it lists each CDR3 protein once, without DNA. Its table records 300,000 to 450,000 distinct CDR3 sequences. The sample taken for sequencing was blood. Receptor source: a human donor with ulcerative colitis or Crohn's disease, or a healthy co-twin of an affected twin (not recorded which).

This chain links TRBV29-1 with TRBJ2-1; the TCRdb D gene call, TRBD2, has no DNA to confirm it. The CDR3 is made up of 16 amino acids. The germline V gene has CDR1 SQVTM and CDR2 ANQGSEA. The CDR3 sequence is CSVGPSGGAVYNEQFF.

V is TRBV14 and J is TRBJ2-7; lacking DNA, the TRBD1 call made by TCRdb goes unchecked. There are 13 residues in the CDR3. CDR1 is SGHDN, CDR2 FVKESK, per germline. This CDR3 is CASSQEERGQQYF. Drawing the rest from reference TRBV14 and TRBJ2-7, the complete variable domain is EAGVTQFPSHSVIEKGQTVTLRCDPISGHDNLYWYRRVMGKEIKFLLHFVKESKQDESGMPNNRFLAERTGGTYSTLKVQPAELEDSGVYFCASSQEERGQQYFGPGTRLTVT.

This sequence joins TRBV7-6 and TRBJ2-7; the TRBD1 assignment by TCRdb is unverifiable without DNA. The CDR3 has 15 residues. CDR1 and CDR2 from the germline V gene are SGHVS and FNYEAQ. The CDR3 loop is CASSLNTGPRMEQYF.

J is TRBJ2-3 and V is TRBV4-1; TCRdb indicates TRBD1, and absent DNA this call remains unverified. The CDR3 totals 17 residues. CDR1 and CDR2 (germline): MGHRA, YSYEKL. The CDR3 sequence is CASSQASGQASTDTQYF.

The chain recombines TRBV7-2 with TRBJ2-1; TCRdb indicates TRBD2, and absent DNA this call remains unverified. CDR3 length equals 16 residues. Germline loops: CDR1 SGHTA, CDR2 FQGNSA. The CDR3 loop is CASSFTGTTIYNEQFF.

The chain is built from TRBV4-1 and TRBJ2-2; TCRdb's D call of TRBD2 is untestable without DNA. This CDR3 spans 16 amino acids. Germline CDR1 reads MGHRA; CDR2 reads YSYEKL. CDR3 residues: CASKSGGPSNTGDLFF.

The chain combines TRBV7-7 with TRBJ2-7; TCRdb's D call, TRBD1, is unchecked because there is no DNA. Germline values: CDR1 SSHAT, CDR2 FNYEAQ (reference sequence). There are 18 residues in the CDR3. CDR3: CASSDLPYGTGNSYEQYF. Complete variable domain (other parts from reference TRBV7-7 and TRBJ2-7): GAGVSQSPRYKVTKRGQDVTLRCDPISSHATLYWYQQALGQGPEFLTYFNYEAQPDKSGLPSDRFSAERPEGSISTLTIQRTEQRDSAMYRCASSDLPYGTGNSYEQYFGPGTRLTVT.

This chain connects TRBV29-1 to TRBJ2-5; there is no DNA to check the TCRdb D call of TRBD1. Germline V lookup: CDR1 SQVTM, CDR2 ANQGSEA. There are 14 residues in the CDR3. CDR3 residues: CSVVPLLVQETQYF.

The J gene is TRBJ2-7, the V gene TRBV20-1; TCRdb's D call, TRBD1, is unchecked because there is no DNA. Germline assignment: CDR1 DFQATT and CDR2 SNEGSKA (reference sequence). CDR3 length: 11 amino acids. CDR3 loop: CSAPTDSEQYF.

The CDR3 protein is CASKTQGIATNEKLFF. This sequence joins TRBV12-3 or TRBV12-4 and TRBJ1-4; TCRdb's D call, TRBD1, is unchecked because there is no DNA. The CDR3 runs to 16 residues.

V usage is TRBV24-1 and J usage is TRBJ2-2. CDR1 KGHDR and CDR2 SFDVKD come from the germline V gene. The CDR3 consists of 11 residues. CDR3 sequence: CATGHTGELFF.

The chain employs TRBV19 and TRBJ2-7; TCRdb gives TRBD1 as the D gene, but with no DNA this cannot be confirmed. Looked up from germline, CDR1 is LNHDA and CDR2 is SQIVND (reference sequence). This CDR3 region has 16 residues. The CDR3 here is CASSIGYPPREYEQYF.

V and J are TRBV6-5 and TRBJ2-2. Germline CDR1 is MNHEY and CDR2 is SVGAGI. This CDR3 has 15 amino acids. The CDR3 sequence is CASSYSSQFTGELFF.

This chain joins TRBV4-3 and TRBJ1-5; TCRdb's D call, TRBD1, is unchecked because there is no DNA. Looked up from germline, CDR1 is LGHNA and CDR2 is YSLEER. The CDR3 sequence is 15 residues long. CDR3 sequence: CASSQDGTGWQPQHF.